The sequence of this T cell receptor (beta chain) was determined in a study of blood T cell repertoires in COVID-19. At the level of the study: Italy, Spain and the United States were the sources of the convalescent and acute COVID-19 samples. The cDNA or gDNA used as material had been derived from T cells, B-cell-depleted T cells, or PBMCs.

Original handling: Reference gene primer amplification gave estimated nucleated cell counts. Profiled with immunoSEQ multiplex PCR; TCRdb holds only in-frame clones, not every one. The V and J calls and clone size were taken over from that table, and D and trimming were inferred from the DNA. Of 150,000 to 190,000 clones listed, approximately 84% are singletons. Germline V gene sequence: CDR1 ENHRY, CDR2 SYGVKD. Trimming cost V 7 bases and J 1 base, with 10 bases left between them. This CDR3 contains 13 residues. While infection was still active, Seattle patients were enrolled and then followed longitudinally.

Input material: peripheral blood. This receptor was obtained from a woman aged 55-70 years with COVID-19, enrolled during active disease. V usage is TRBV10-3 and J usage is TRBJ1-1; the D is unclear. In nucleotides, the CDR3 is TGTGCCATCACTAGGGCGGGGAACACTGAAGCTTTCTTT. Its translation is CAITRAGNTEAFF.